Presented here are 25 T cell receptor beta chains from one specimen sequenced in a study of glioma-infiltrating T cells. The iRepertoire nested amplicon-rescue multiplex PCR amplified TCR alpha and beta CDR3s from RNA. TCRdb passed the multiplex PCR reads through MiXCR, listing each CDR3 protein once. The data hold 160,000 or so distinct CDR3 sequences, with around 45% observed a single time. Sequencing was done on a sample of glioma tissue, nonneoplastic brain tissue, or PBMCs (not recorded which). Every receptor here comes from a human donor with low-grade glioma or glioblastoma, undergoing nonglioma brain surgery, or in good health (not recorded which).

On this clonotype itself: This CDR3 is missing its conserved last phenylalanine or tryptophan, likely due to a read error. The chain couples TRBV6-2 or TRBV6-3 to TRBJ1-2, with 7 bases fitting TRBD1. The CDR3 extends over 15 amino acids. Per germline, CDR1 MNHEY and CDR2 SVGEGT. The CDR3 reads CASSYGQEFNYDYTL. The DNA for the CDR3 is TGTGCCAGCAGTTACGGACAGGAATTTAACTATGACTACACCTTA.

The chain carries TRBV7-2 and TRBJ2-3; D uncertain. CDR1 and CDR2 (germline): SGHTA, FQGNSA. The V and J ends lost 5 bases and 6 bases respectively, with 15 bases between them. There are 14 residues in the CDR3. In DNA, the CDR3 is TGTGCCAGCAGCGAACTGCTCTTGCGGGATACGCAGTATTTT. Encoded protein: CASSELLLRDTQYF.

Worth noting for this clonotype: A read error may be the cause here, since a much bigger clone is one base away. The gene calls are TRBV2 and TRBJ1-5; no clear D. V was clipped by 2 bases and J by 8 bases, with 7 bases between them. Germline lookup yields CDR1 SNHLY and CDR2 FYNNEI. The CDR3 has 12 residues. The CDR3 DNA is TGTGCCAGCAGTGAAAACGTTAAGCCCCAGCATTTT. Translation: CASSENVKPQHF.

This clonotype occurred a few times. This chain joins TRBV2 and TRBJ2-3; D remains ambiguous. The CDR3 totals 13 residues. The germline gives CDR1 SNHLY, CDR2 FYNNEI. Trimming took off 6 bases at V and 4 bases at J, with 11 bases between the two ends. The CDR3 nucleotides read TGTGCCAGCAGGTCCCTCGGGTCAGATACGCAGTATTTT. Residues: CASRSLGSDTQYF.

This clonotype was seen a few times. One base away lies a much larger clone, so this may be a sequencing read error. The rearrangement uses TRBV28 and TRBJ1-5, with no clear D. This CDR3 region has 14 residues. V lost 1 base and J 4 bases, leaving 8 bases between the germline ends. Looked up from germline, CDR1 is MDHEN and CDR2 is SYDVKM. The CDR3 DNA follows: TGTGCCAGCAGTTTATTTGAGGGAAATCAGCCCCAGCATTTT. Translating gives CASSLFEGNQPQHF. Full variable domain (outside the CDR3, taken from reference TRBV28 and TRBJ1-5): DVKVTQSSRYLVKRTGEKVFLECVQDMDHENMFWYRQDPGLGLRLIYFSYDVKMKEKGDIPEGYSVSREKKERFSLILESASTNQTSMYLCASSLFEGNQPQHFGDGTRLSIL.

The table lists this clonotype with a count of one. This may come from a read error, since a much larger clone is one base off. This chain links TRBV28 with TRBJ1-5; D might be TRBD1 (5 bases). In germline, CDR1 is MDHEN, CDR2 SYDVKM. The CDR3 consists of 17 residues. The ends were cut back, 4 bases at V and 3 bases at J, with 19 bases in the middle. In DNA form, the CDR3 reads TGTGCCAGCAGTTCCTTATACGACATGGGGGACAATCAGCCCCAGCATTTT. It codes for CASSSLYDMGDNQPQHF.

The sample holds many counts of this clonotype. The chain is built from TRBV2 and TRBJ2-1; 9 bases are a match to TRBD2. The CDR3 has 14 amino acids. The trim removed 6 bases at V and 5 bases at J, leaving 5 bases unmatched. Per the germline V gene, CDR1 is SNHLY and CDR2 is FYNNEI. CDR3 loop: CASRVGLADNEQFF. The CDR3 DNA follows: TGTGCCAGCAGAGTGGGACTAGCCGACAATGAGCAGTTCTTC.

To note about this clonotype: Possible read error: a much larger clone is one base away. CDR3 DNA sequence: TGTGCCAGCAGCCGCGGGACGTTACGCACAGATACGCAGTATTTT. Translated: CASSRGTLRTDTQYF. The rearrangement links TRBV6-6 to TRBJ2-3, with D tentatively TRBD2 (6 bases). The CDR3 runs 15 residues. Germline V CDR1 and CDR2: MNHNY, SVGAGI (reference sequence). Trimming cost V 6 bases and J 1 base, with 14 bases left between them.

For this clonotype: One base away lies a much larger clone, so this may be a sequencing read error. The rearrangement links TRBV28 to TRBJ2-4; 10 bases are a match to TRBD1. This CDR3 region has 16 residues. Germline CDR1 reads MDHEN; CDR2 reads SYDVKM. V shed 5 bases and J 8 bases; nucleotides not matched to a gene: 12. CDR3 loop: CASSPSDRGRRDIQYF. The DNA of the CDR3 is TGTGCCAGCAGTCCTTCTGACAGGGGGCGTAGGGACATTCAGTACTTC.

The chain has TRBV10-2 and TRBJ1-2, with D unclear. V was cut by 3 bases and J by 10 bases, with 9 bases left in between. CDR1 and CDR2 (germline): WSHSY, SAAADI. The CDR3 is 11 residues long. CDR3 protein: CASSDRRNYTF. The CDR3 DNA sequence: TGCGCCAGCAGTGATCGGAGAAACTACACCTTC.

This clonotype was seen many times. The J gene is TRBJ2-1, the V gene TRBV7-2; D remains ambiguous. Trimming pared 1 base from V and 7 bases from J, leaving 5 bases between. This CDR3 is 12 amino acids long. CDR1 is SGHTA, CDR2 FQGNSA, per germline. The CDR3 region has the DNA TGTGCCAGCAGCTTAGACCGAAATGAGCAGTTCTTC. Translating it yields CASSLDRNEQFF.

This sequence joins TRBV5-4 and TRBJ2-3; D might be TRBD2 (5 bases). The length of the CDR3 is 13 residues. Trimming removed 7 bases from V and 5 bases from J, with 14 bases in between. Per the germline V gene, CDR1 is SGHNT and CDR2 is YYREEE (reference sequence). CDR3 sequence: CASPELEVDTQYF. CDR3 in DNA: TGTGCCAGCCCAGAACTAGAAGTAGATACGCAGTATTTT.

Remarks on this clonotype: This sequence may be a read error, since a much larger clone differs from it by one base. This chain links TRBV6-2 or TRBV6-3 with TRBJ2-7; D might be TRBD2 (6 bases). Germline CDR1 is MNHEY and CDR2 is SVGEGT. V was clipped by 4 bases and J by 7 bases, with 26 bases between them. There are 17 residues in the CDR3. The CDR3 protein is CASSLGTWFFSGFEQYF. The CDR3 DNA reads as TGTGCCAGCAGTTTAGGGACTTGGTTTTTTAGCGGATTTGAGCAGTACTTC.

The chain couples TRBV7-9 to TRBJ1-1; TRBD1 aligns across 11 bases. Germline values: CDR1 SEHNR, CDR2 FQNEAQ (reference sequence). This CDR3 region has 16 residues. V gave up 8 bases and J gave up 5 bases; unmatched junction bases: 13. As DNA, the CDR3 is TGTGCCAGCCGCCGGGGTGGACAGGGGGCAAGGACTGAAGCTTTCTTT. Its translation is CASRRGGQGARTEAFF.

Concerning this clonotype itself: At one end the junction does not follow the germline gene, possibly because of a read error. The chain recombines TRBV7-2 with TRBJ2-7; D unresolved. The germline V gene encodes CDR1 SGHTA and CDR2 FQGNSA. The CDR3 spans 11 residues. CDR3 DNA: TGTGCCAGCAGCGATCGCTACGGGCAGTACTTC. Its translation: CASSDRYGQYF.

On this clonotype: Since a much larger clone is just one base distant, this may be a read error. The CDR3 bases are TGTGCCAGCAGCGTAGGGGGTGAGAACACTGAAACTTTCTTT. Translation gives CASSVGGENTETFF. J is TRBJ1-1 and V is TRBV12-3 or TRBV12-4; TRBD1 is a possible D gene (6 bases). The CDR3 runs to 14 residues.

The rearrangement uses TRBV4-1 and TRBJ1-1; 7 bases fit TRBD1. The trim removed 3 bases at V and 0 bases at J, leaving 1 base unmatched. This CDR3 region has 14 residues. The V gene's germline CDR1 is MGHRA and CDR2 YSYEKL. The CDR3 loop is CASSQGQMNTEAFF. In DNA form, the CDR3 reads TGCGCCAGCAGCCAGGGACAGATGAACACTGAAGCTTTCTTT.

The count of this clonotype is one. This clone may be a read error of a much larger clone one base away. The rearrangement uses TRBV19 and TRBJ1-5; 8 nucleotides agree with TRBD1. This CDR3 comprises 15 residues. Germline V gives CDR1 LNHDA, CDR2 SQIVND (reference sequence). This CDR3 reads CASRFRTGSNKPQHF. The CDR3 region has the DNA TGTGCCAGTAGGTTTAGGACAGGGAGCAATAAGCCCCAGCATTTT.

This clonotype turned up a few times. The rearrangement uses TRBV28 and TRBJ2-7, with D unclear. Germline V CDR1 and CDR2: MDHEN, SYDVKM. The CDR3 runs to 14 residues. Trimming left V 7 bases short and J 7 bases short, with 20 bases between. The CDR3 loop reads CASTETASYNEQYF. The CDR3 DNA reads TGTGCCAGCACCGAGACTGCCTCCTACAATGAGCAGTACTTC.

Turning to this clonotype: A much larger clone differs by one base, so this may be a read error. The chain joins TRBV20-1 to TRBJ2-7, with D maybe TRBD1 (6 bases). Germline CDR1 is DFQATT and CDR2 is SNEGSKA (reference sequence). This CDR3 spans 12 amino acids. The CDR3: CIARKQGYEQYF. Here the CDR3 DNA reads TGCATTGCTAGAAAACAGGGCTACGAGCAGTACTTC.

The V gene is TRBV28, the J gene TRBJ2-1; D is ambiguous. CDR3 size: 12 residues. Trimming stripped 3 bases from V and 7 bases from J, with 7 bases between. The V gene's germline CDR1 is MDHEN and CDR2 SYDVKM. The CDR3 reads CASSFWGNEQFF. For the CDR3, the DNA is TGTGCCAGCAGTTTTTGGGGTAATGAGCAGTTCTTC.

The V call is TRBV10-3, the J call TRBJ1-5; D unclear. Trimming pared 0 bases from V and 0 bases from J, leaving 6 bases between. CDR3 length equals 15 residues. Looked up from germline, CDR1 is ENHRY and CDR2 is SYGVKD. CDR3 sequence (DNA): TGTGCCATCAGTGAGTCCAGAGATAGCAATCAGCCCCAGCATTTT. As protein: CAISESRDSNQPQHF.

Note on this clonotype: Possible read error: a much larger clone is one base away. This chain uses TRBV6-5 with TRBJ1-1, with 8 bases aligning to TRBD1. CDR1 is MNHEY, CDR2 SVGAGI, per germline. This CDR3 is 15 amino acids long. Unmatched junction bases numbered 7, after V lost 2 bases and J lost 5 bases. CDR3 sequence (DNA): TGTGCCAGCAGTTACAGCGTACAGGGGGGAACTGAAGCTTTCTTT. This encodes CASSYSVQGGTEAFF.

This clonotype was recorded at least ten times. The V and J genes are TRBV7-2 and TRBJ2-1; no clear D. From germline, CDR1 is SGHTA and CDR2 FQGNSA. V was clipped by 0 bases and J by 6 bases, with 6 bases between them. The CDR3 extends over 13 amino acids. The CDR3 DNA reads TGTGCCAGCAGCTTAGCGCTGACCAATGAGCAGTTCTTC. Its protein product is CASSLALTNEQFF.

This clonotype was observed a handful of times. The chain combines TRBV29-1 with TRBJ2-7, with D possibly TRBD1 on 5 matching bases. V lost 3 bases to trimming and J lost 6 bases, with 12 bases between them. This CDR3 is built from 12 residues. Germline V gives CDR1 SQVTM, CDR2 ANQGSEA. The CDR3 region is CSVEEGVGEQYF. As DNA, the CDR3 is TGCAGCGTTGAGGAAGGGGTCGGCGAGCAGTACTTC.